The rows below give T cell receptor beta chains drawn from one sample of a study of blood T cells in healthy people across ages. TCRdb re-called the 5' RACE reads with MiXCR, one entry per CDR3 protein. Altogether approximately 730,000 distinct CDR3 sequences are present, around 40% being singletons, with the ten largest covering 20% to 25%. The sample comprised blood. All receptors derive from a woman aged 60 to 75 in good health. The CDR3 runs from the conserved cysteine through the conserved F or W. A D gene is named only where the DNA matches it firmly. Size is stated for part of the rows, as once, few or many counts, or as a class when the clone is expanded.

clone size: once
V gene: TRBV20-1
D gene: TRBD1
J gene: TRBJ1-4
CDR3 protein: CNATRQGGTNEKLFF
CDR3 DNA: TGCAATGCTACCAGACAGGGGGGAACTAATGAAAAACTGTTTTTT

clone size: -
V gene: TRBV19
D gene: -
J gene: TRBJ2-7
CDR3 protein: CASSIKPSYEQYF
CDR3 DNA: TGTGCCAGTAGTATAAAACCATCCTACGAGCAGTACTTC

clone size: -
V gene: TRBV10-3
D gene: -
J gene: TRBJ2-7
CDR3 protein: CAISELGRDSRARYEQYF
CDR3 DNA: TGTGCCATCAGTGAGTTGGGCAGGGACTCCAGGGCTCGATACGAGCAGTACTTC

clone size: -
V gene: TRBV12-3/TRBV12-4
D gene: -
J gene: TRBJ1-5
CDR3 protein: CASRRDGSNQPQHF
CDR3 DNA: TGTGCCAGCAGACGGGACGGGTCAAATCAGCCCCAGCATTTT

clone size: -
V gene: TRBV7-2
D gene: TRBD2
J gene: TRBJ2-7
CDR3 protein: CASSLGVRAGGSYEQYF
CDR3 DNA: TGTGCCAGCAGCTTAGGGGTTCGGGCGGGAGGTTCCTACGAGCAGTACTTC

clone size: few
V gene: TRBV7-9
D gene: TRBD2
J gene: TRBJ2-5
CDR3 protein: CASSLGEGPPWETQYF
CDR3 DNA: TGTGCCAGCAGCTTGGGGGAGGGGCCACCTTGGGAGACCCAGTACTTC

clone size: few
V gene: TRBV6-5
D gene: TRBD1
J gene: TRBJ1-6
CDR3 protein: CASSPGQGDSPLHF
CDR3 DNA: TGTGCCAGCTCACCGGGACAGGGGGACTCACCCCTCCACTTT

clone size: -
V gene: TRBV25-1
D gene: -
J gene: TRBJ2-3
CDR3 protein: CASSAGAGAQYF
CDR3 DNA: TGTGCCAGCAGCGCAGGGGCCGGCGCGCAGTATTTT

clone size: -
V gene: TRBV5-1
D gene: -
J gene: TRBJ2-1
CDR3 protein: CASSLESSSSYNEQFF
CDR3 DNA: TGCGCCAGCAGCTTGGAATCTAGCTCTAGCTACAATGAGCAGTTCTTC

clone size: many
V gene: TRBV5-1
D gene: TRBD2
J gene: TRBJ2-1
CDR3 protein: CASMLLAGPYNEQFF
CDR3 DNA: TGCGCCAGCATGCTACTAGCGGGGCCATACAATGAGCAGTTCTTC

clone size: -
V gene: TRBV30
D gene: TRBD1
J gene: TRBJ1-6
CDR3 protein: CAWVDRGSPLHF
CDR3 DNA: TGTGCCTGGGTAGACAGGGGTTCACCCCTCCACTTT

clone size: -
V gene: TRBV29-1
D gene: -
J gene: TRBJ2-1
CDR3 protein: CSVGRKISYNEQFF
CDR3 DNA: TGCAGCGTGGGACGAAAGATCTCCTACAATGAGCAGTTCTTC

clone size: -
V gene: TRBV15
D gene: -
J gene: TRBJ1-5
CDR3 protein: CATSRDLGQQNQPQHF
CDR3 DNA: TGTGCCACCAGCAGAGATCTCGGACAGCAGAATCAGCCCCAGCATTTT

clone size: many
V gene: TRBV5-1
D gene: -
J gene: TRBJ2-7
CDR3 protein: CASSLGSEYGEQYF
CDR3 DNA: TGCGCCAGCAGCTTGGGTTCCGAATACGGCGAGCAGTACTTC

clone size: -
V gene: TRBV12-3/TRBV12-4
D gene: -
J gene: TRBJ1-3
CDR3 protein: CASSLEEGGNTIYF
CDR3 DNA: TGTGCCAGCAGTTTAGAGGAGGGCGGAAACACCATATATTTT

clone size: -
V gene: TRBV27
D gene: TRBD1
J gene: TRBJ2-2
CDR3 protein: CASSSGTGAVWTGELFF
CDR3 DNA: TGTGCCAGCAGTTCTGGGACAGGGGCGGTATGGACCGGGGAGCTGTTTTTT

clone size: -
V gene: TRBV5-6
D gene: TRBD1
J gene: TRBJ2-3
CDR3 protein: CASSLEGQGITDTQYF
CDR3 DNA: TGTGCCAGCAGCTTGGAGGGACAGGGGATTACAGATACGCAGTATTTT

clone size: few
V gene: TRBV6-5
D gene: TRBD1
J gene: TRBJ2-7
CDR3 protein: CASSGTGTGFYEQYF
CDR3 DNA: TGTGCCAGCAGCGGAACCGGGACAGGGTTCTACGAGCAGTACTTC

clone size: few
V gene: TRBV20-1
D gene: TRBD1
J gene: TRBJ2-1
CDR3 protein: CSATGHSGGYEQFF
CDR3 DNA: TGCAGTGCTACAGGTCACTCAGGGGGATATGAGCAGTTCTTC

clone size: few
V gene: TRBV6-5
D gene: TRBD1
J gene: TRBJ1-5
CDR3 protein: CASRPGGVGQPQHF
CDR3 DNA: TGTGCCAGCAGACCAGGGGGAGTCGGACAGCCCCAGCATTTT

clone size: -
V gene: TRBV20-1
D gene: -
J gene: TRBJ2-3
CDR3 protein: CSARAGLDTQYF
CDR3 DNA: TGCAGTGCTAGGGCAGGTCTGGATACGCAGTATTTT

clone size: few
V gene: TRBV7-9
D gene: -
J gene: TRBJ2-7
CDR3 protein: CASSLGVVGYEQYF
CDR3 DNA: TGTGCCAGCAGCTTAGGGGTAGTCGGCTACGAGCAGTACTTC

clone size: -
V gene: TRBV3-1
D gene: -
J gene: TRBJ1-6
CDR3 protein: CASSYSPDSPLHF
CDR3 DNA: TGTGCCAGCAGCTACAGCCCAGATTCACCCCTCCACTTT

clone size: once
V gene: TRBV20-1
D gene: TRBD2
J gene: TRBJ2-1
CDR3 protein: CSARRTLGLAGGDEQFF
CDR3 DNA: TGCAGTGCTAGGAGGACCTTGGGACTAGCGGGAGGAGATGAGCAGTTCTTC

clone size: -
V gene: TRBV5-1
D gene: -
J gene: TRBJ2-7
CDR3 protein: CASSFGEIHPYEQYF
CDR3 DNA: TGCGCCAGCAGCTTCGGGGAGATTCACCCCTACGAGCAGTACTTC

clone size: -
V gene: TRBV29-1
D gene: TRBD1
J gene: TRBJ2-5
CDR3 protein: CSVVRDRAVRETQYF
CDR3 DNA: TGCAGCGTTGTTCGGGACAGGGCCGTCAGGGAGACCCAGTACTTC

clone size: -
V gene: TRBV5-1
D gene: -
J gene: TRBJ1-2
CDR3 protein: CASSRDLEAYGYTF
CDR3 DNA: TGCGCCAGCAGCCGGGACCTGGAGGCTTATGGCTACACCTTC

clone size: once
V gene: TRBV27
D gene: -
J gene: TRBJ2-7
CDR3 protein: CASSLSSPNEQYF
CDR3 DNA: TGTGCCAGCAGTTTATCTTCTCCCAATGAGCAGTACTTC

clone size: few
V gene: TRBV6-1
D gene: TRBD2
J gene: TRBJ2-1
CDR3 protein: CASSDIRGGNDEQFF
CDR3 DNA: TGTGCCAGCAGTGATATACGGGGGGGCAACGATGAGCAGTTCTTC

clone size: -
V gene: TRBV24-1
D gene: -
J gene: TRBJ2-2
CDR3 protein: CATSDSYGLKNTGELFF
CDR3 DNA: TGTGCCACCAGTGATTCCTATGGTTTAAAAAACACCGGGGAGCTGTTTTTT

clone size: few
V gene: TRBV20-1
D gene: TRBD2
J gene: TRBJ2-1
CDR3 protein: CSAVSGRGYNEQFF
CDR3 DNA: TGCAGTGCGGTGAGCGGGAGAGGCTACAATGAGCAGTTCTTC

clone size: many
V gene: TRBV6-6
D gene: -
J gene: TRBJ1-1
CDR3 protein: CASSWEAGNTEAFF
CDR3 DNA: TGTGCCAGCAGTTGGGAAGCCGGGAACACTGAAGCTTTCTTT

clone size: few
V gene: TRBV7-9
D gene: -
J gene: TRBJ1-2
CDR3 protein: CASSLVSLKDYGYTF
CDR3 DNA: TGTGCCAGCAGCTTAGTTAGTCTCAAGGACTATGGCTACACCTTC

clone size: -
V gene: TRBV7-3
D gene: -
J gene: TRBJ2-3
CDR3 protein: CASSWGRTRADTQYF
CDR3 DNA: TGTGCCAGCAGCTGGGGGAGGACAAGGGCAGATACGCAGTATTTT

clone size: -
V gene: TRBV12-5
D gene: -
J gene: TRBJ1-2
CDR3 protein: CARAQGDYGYTF
CDR3 DNA: TGTGCTAGGGCCCAGGGTGACTATGGCTACACCTTC

clone size: -
V gene: TRBV5-1
D gene: -
J gene: TRBJ2-1
CDR3 protein: CASSLLGDTSYNEQFF
CDR3 DNA: TGCGCCAGCAGCCTCCTTGGGGATACCTCCTACAATGAGCAGTTCTTC

clone size: -
V gene: TRBV5-6
D gene: TRBD2
J gene: TRBJ2-1
CDR3 protein: CASSSWTSGGRSEQFF
CDR3 DNA: TGTGCCAGCAGCTCCTGGACTAGCGGGGGGCGGAGTGAGCAGTTCTTC

clone size: -
V gene: TRBV10-3
D gene: TRBD2
J gene: TRBJ2-3
CDR3 protein: CAIGGLAGGHDTQYF
CDR3 DNA: TGTGCCATCGGGGGACTAGCGGGGGGGCATGATACGCAGTATTTT

clone size: -
V gene: TRBV28
D gene: TRBD2
J gene: TRBJ2-3
CDR3 protein: CANSRTSGRMGTDTQYF
CDR3 DNA: TGTGCCAACAGTAGGACTAGCGGGAGGATGGGCACAGATACGCAGTATTTT

clone size: few
V gene: TRBV12-3/TRBV12-4
D gene: -
J gene: TRBJ2-1
CDR3 protein: CASSTTRGDEQFF
CDR3 DNA: TGTGCCAGCAGTACTACGCGGGGCGATGAGCAGTTCTTC